This T cell receptor beta chain was captured in a study of T cells after yellow fever vaccination (dated by TCRdb to the late 2010s). Describing the broader study: The SMART-Seq v4 Ultra Low Input RNA kit was used to prepare libraries from fractions with low cell numbers. To track T-cell clones before and after primary and booster YFV17D yellow fever vaccination, bulk TCR alpha and beta repertoires were sequenced longitudinally. The cohort comprised two healthy male donors, one aged 18 to 29 and one aged 30 to 40 years. Blood was drawn at multiple timepoints before and after primary and secondary immunization, with bulk PBMC replicates and cell subsets isolated. What the research found in general, with its limitations: Because the study included only a couple of donors, the extent to which the findings can be generalized is limited. After the booster, most of the clones that had expanded following primary vaccination were detected again (roughly 96% of CD4 and 80% to 90% of CD8), which suggests that memory was broadly maintained. Compared with the primary T-cell response, the secondary T-cell response was faster but weaker, reaching its peak on day 5 rather than on day 15. A small fraction of clonotypes showed up in both the CD4 and CD8 compartments, probably as a result of convergent recombination. Computational filtering was needed because FACS-sorted repertoires could contain abundant contaminating clonotypes from the bulk population.

This clonotype was seen a handful of times. Its antigen is still unknown. It has no much larger one-base neighbor in the sample; base qualities were not kept. The CDR3 spans 17 residues, from the cysteine through the phenylalanine. Just the 51-base CDR3 DNA is kept, in frame starting at base 1. V sheds 3 bases and J sheds 3 bases, leaving 17 bases between their ends. Taken from the germline V gene (reference sequence), the CDR1 and CDR2 loops are SEHNR and FQNEAQ. Per the publication, the treatment or condition label means: live attenuated yellow fever vaccine strain. At each blood-draw timepoint, two biological replicates of bulk PBMCs were obtained. A standard Ficoll-Paque protocol was used to isolate PBMCs from peripheral blood. RNA was extracted with TriZol from bulk PBMCs, CD4 and CD8 fractions, and dextramer-positive and dextramer-negative fractions. Synthesis of TCR cDNA relied on 5'RACE template switching, a step that introduced a universal primer site along with unique molecular identifiers. cDNA synthesis was primed from both the TCR alpha and TCR beta constant segments. Library amplification used two PCR steps, and the second PCR step added sample barcodes and sequencing adapters. Libraries were sequenced on Illumina HiSeq 2500 (2x100 bp) or NovaSeq (2x150 bp). In the source study's methods: MIGEC was used to demultiplex reads and collapse the reads into UMI consensus sequences, and MiXCR was used for V(D)J alignment. Vaccine-responding clonotypes were identified with edgeR using replicate PBMC samples, with FDR below 0.01 and a log2 fold change above 5 up to day 15 being required. CD4 or CD8 identity was assigned to each bulk clonotype according to whether the clonotype was present at higher abundance in the sequenced CD4 repertoire or the sequenced CD8 repertoire. Clones were called with MiXCR by TCRdb after fastp trimmed the public reads at Q25, and only in-frame beta chains were retained. Rows matching on CDR3 protein sequence are summarized as one entry with the most common DNA and genes. It is TCRdb's table, rather than the study itself, that gives the V and J calls and clone size. This sample gives some 350,000 distinct CDR3 sequences in total; roughly 11% of them show up just once. Roughly 18% of the sample comes from the top ten.

This chain is built from TRBV7-9 and TRBJ2-2; D gene: possibly TRBD1, on 6 matching bases. Here the sequenced sample was PBMCs, taken on the day of the first yellow fever vaccination. The receptor was isolated from a man younger than 35 who received the YFV17D yellow fever vaccine. The DNA sequence reads TGTGCCAGCAGCTTCCGCAGGGGTTTCGTATACACCGGGGAGCTGTTTTTT. This translates into CASSFRRGFVYTGELFF.